This T cell receptor (beta chain) is drawn from a study of prognosis after radiotherapy for stage I lung cancer. It was by two-round multiplex PCR that TCR beta CDR3 was amplified from genomic DNA. Used in first-round PCR were primers specific to each TRBV and TRBJ gene. TCRdb itself ran the multiplex PCR reads through MiXCR, one entry per CDR3 protein. There are some 28,000 distinct CDR3 sequences in the sample; around 30% occur only once, and 9.5% to 13% lies in the top ten. Broader study findings: Reduced unique TCR clone counts were recorded after stereotactic body radiation therapy, with a median of 10,088 versus 6,861.

Each of two time points yielded around 5.8 milliliters of peripheral venous blood. CDR3 length: 14 amino acids. V shed 4 bases and J 4 bases; nucleotides not matched to a gene: 6. CDR1 is DFQATT and CDR2 is SNEGSKA in the germline V gene (reference sequence). To note about this clonotype: What it binds is unknown.

Material: PBMCs, obtained before or after stereotactic body radiation therapy (not recorded which). This receptor was taken from a donor of 50 years or more with non-small cell lung cancer. V is TRBV20-1 and J is TRBJ2-1; 8 bases are shared with TRBD2. The CDR3: CSAMGLGGYNEQFF. The CDR3 DNA reads as TGCAGTGCTATGGGACTAGGAGGTTACAATGAGCAGTTCTTC.